Below, 15 T cell receptor beta chains from the same sample are listed, as sequenced in a study of neurological immune-mediated disorders. TCRdb reprocessed the 5' RACE reads with MiXCR, giving one entry per CDR3 protein. The sample has tens of thousands of distinct CDR3 sequences; 6% to 7.5% are singletons. What was sequenced was CD4+ T cells from blood. All receptors derive from a man between 50 and 59 years old in good health.

In this sample, this clonotype turned up many times. The chain links TRBV7-2 to TRBJ2-1; D call uncertain. Deletions cut 5 bases from V and 8 bases from J, with 7 bases between. Germline V gene sequence: CDR1 SGHTA, CDR2 FQGNSA. CDR3 size: 11 residues. The CDR3 spells CASSASYEQFF. The CDR3 nucleotides are TGTGCCAGCAGCGCCTCTTATGAGCAGTTCTTC. Full variable domain (missing parts from reference TRBV7-2 and TRBJ2-1): GAGVSQSPSNKVTEKGKDVELRCDPISGHTALYWYRQSLGQGLEFLIYFQGNSAPDKSGLPSDRFSAERTGGSVSTLTIQRTQQEDSAVYLCASSASYEQFFGPGTRLTVL.

This clonotype occurred many times. This rearrangement joins TRBV20-1 to TRBJ2-5, with 8 bases identical to TRBD2. There are 14 residues in the CDR3. The junction had 8 bases not matched to a gene; V was cut back by 6 bases and J by 2 bases. Germline V gene sequence: CDR1 DFQATT, CDR2 SNEGSKA (reference sequence). The DNA for the CDR3 is TGCAGTGCCCTGACGAAGCGGGAGCAAGAGACCCAGTACTTC. Amino acids: CSALTKREQETQYF.

This clonotype came up many times. The rearrangement links TRBV5-1 to TRBJ2-7; 10 nucleotides align to TRBD1. CDR1 and CDR2 (germline): SGHRS, YFSETQ. CDR3 size: 15 residues. The V segment lost 4 bases and the J segment 5 bases; nucleotides outside the gene matches: 9. This CDR3 reads CASSRDRGRVDEQYF. CDR3 nucleotide sequence: TGCGCCAGCAGCAGAGACAGGGGGCGGGTAGACGAGCAGTACTTC.

The table lists this clonotype with many counts. The V and J genes are TRBV6-6 and TRBJ2-7, with D possibly being TRBD1 or TRBD2 (7 bases each). The CDR3 sequence is 14 residues long. Germline CDR1 and CDR2: MNHNY and SVGAGI (reference sequence). V lost 4 bases and J 3 bases, leaving 13 bases between the germline ends. CDR3 sequence reads: CASSWGGTDYEQYF. For the CDR3, the DNA is TGTGCCAGCAGTTGGGGGGGGACAGACTACGAGCAGTACTTC.

This clonotype showed up many times. The chain is built from TRBV29-1 and TRBJ2-7; no definite D call. CDR1 SQVTM and CDR2 ANQGSEA come from the germline V gene. This CDR3 is 12 amino acids long. Trimming removed 5 bases from V and 2 bases from J, with 10 bases in between. For the CDR3, the DNA is TGCAGCGTTCTGACTGAGCCCTACGAGCAGTACTTC. Translated, it gives CSVLTEPYEQYF.

Only one count was recorded for this clonotype. V is TRBV27 and J is TRBJ1-1; 10 nucleotides line up with TRBD1. Germline lookup yields CDR1 MNHEY and CDR2 SMNVEV (reference sequence). V trimming: 4 bases; J trimming: 3 bases; junction bases outside the gene matches: 2. The CDR3 loop spans 14 amino acids. The CDR3 is CASSWTGGYTEAFF. Written as DNA, the CDR3 is TGTGCCAGCAGTTGGACAGGGGGGTACACTGAAGCTTTCTTT.

This clonotype was seen at least ten times. This rearrangement joins TRBV5-1 to TRBJ2-5; 8 nucleotides match TRBD2. From germline, CDR1 is SGHRS and CDR2 YFSETQ. Trimming took 0 bases from V and 6 from J; bases not matched to a gene: 7. The CDR3 runs 15 residues. In DNA form, the CDR3 reads TGCGCCAGCAGCTTGGTGGGCGGGAGGCCCAAGACCCAGTACTTC. Encoded protein: CASSLVGGRPKTQYF.

This clonotype was counted many times. The CDR3 nucleotides read TGTGCCAGCGCACGGATGACCGGGGAGCTGTTTTTT. This sequence encodes CASARMTGELFF. The gene calls are TRBV6-2 or TRBV6-3 and TRBJ2-2; D unresolved. V lost 8 bases, J lost 5 bases, and 9 bases lay in between. CDR1 is MNHEY and CDR2 is SVGEGT in the germline V gene. The CDR3 has 12 amino acids.

The table lists this clonotype with many counts. V and J are TRBV7-9 and TRBJ1-1, with unresolved D. Trimming shortened V by 8 bases and J by 5 bases, and 15 bases separated the two germline ends. The CDR3 covers 13 residues. Per the germline V gene, CDR1 is SEHNR and CDR2 is FQNEAQ (reference sequence). CDR3 loop: CASSRWLETEAFF. The DNA for the CDR3 is TGTGCCAGCTCGAGGTGGCTAGAGACTGAAGCTTTCTTT. Based on the CDR3 plus reference TRBV7-9 and TRBJ1-1, the full variable domain is DTGVSQNPRHKITKRGQNVTFRCDPISEHNRLYWYRQTLGQGPEFLTYFQNEAQLEKSRLLSDRFSAERPKGSFSTLEIQRTEQGDSAMYLCASSRWLETEAFFGQGTRLTVV.

This clonotype has ten or more counts. V usage is TRBV5-4 and J usage is TRBJ2-1; TRBD1 matches at 8 bases. The germline V gene encodes CDR1 SGHNT and CDR2 YYREEE (reference sequence). The CDR3 sequence is 15 residues long. V gave up 4 bases and J gave up 6 bases; unmatched junction bases: 9. CDR3 coding DNA: TGTGCCAGCAGCCCGGGACAGGCTAAGTCCAATGAGCAGTTCTTC. Translating gives CASSPGQAKSNEQFF.

This clonotype was detected only a few times. The chain combines TRBV7-2 with TRBJ2-5; D possibly corresponds to TRBD1 (5 bases). This CDR3 is 14 amino acids long. V dropped 5 bases and J dropped 2 bases, with 12 bases sitting between them. Germline V lookup: CDR1 SGHTA, CDR2 FQGNSA. The CDR3 DNA reads as TGTGCCAGCAGCCGACAGCTTATTCAAGAGACCCAGTACTTC. Amino acid sequence: CASSRQLIQETQYF.

This clonotype was picked up many times. The chain employs TRBV2 and TRBJ2-2; 9 bases are shared with TRBD1. This CDR3 is built from 14 residues. The ends lost 6 bases at V and 5 bases at J; junction bases unmatched: 4. Germline CDR1 reads SNHLY; CDR2 reads FYNNEI. For the CDR3, the DNA is TGTGCCAGCAGAGGGACAGGGAGTACCGGGGAGCTGTTTTTT. It translates to CASRGTGSTGELFF. Complete variable domain (other parts from reference TRBV2 and TRBJ2-2): EPEVTQTPSHQVTQMGQEVILRCVPISNHLYFYWYRQILGQKVEFLVSFYNNEISEKSEIFDDQFSVERPDGSNFTLKIRSTKLEDSAMYFCASRGTGSTGELFFGEGSRLTVL.

The V and J genes are TRBV2 and TRBJ2-3; perhaps TRBD2 as D (6 bases). The CDR3 covers 14 residues. Germline CDR1 and CDR2: SNHLY and FYNNEI. V shed 7 bases and J shed 1 base, with 12 bases lying between them. In DNA form, the CDR3 reads TGTGCCAGCAAAGCGGGCGGAGGCACAGATACGCAGTATTTT. Translating gives CASKAGGGTDTQYF.

The sample holds many counts of this clonotype. The genes are TRBV18 and TRBJ2-7, with a weak D call TRBD2 (6 bases). The length of the CDR3 is 16 residues. Germline CDR1 reads KGHSH; CDR2 reads LQKENI. Trimming shortened V by 3 bases and J by 0 bases, and 15 bases separated the two germline ends. The CDR3 region has the DNA TGTGCCAGCTCACCCGTGTTCGGGGGAAGCTCCTACGAGCAGTACTTC. Its protein is CASSPVFGGSSYEQYF.

This clonotype was counted ten times or more. This chain connects TRBV7-2 to TRBJ2-7, with D tentatively TRBD1 (7 bases). V lost 1 base, J lost 6 bases, and 10 bases lay in between. The length of the CDR3 is 13 residues. The germline V gene has CDR1 SGHTA and CDR2 FQGNSA. CDR3 in amino acids: CASSLDRGGEQYF. The CDR3 region has the DNA TGTGCCAGCAGCTTAGACAGGGGAGGCGAGCAGTACTTC.